Presented here are 25 T cell receptor beta chains from one specimen sequenced in a study of identical twins. MiXCR, applied by TCRdb to the 5' RACE reads, yields one record per CDR3 protein. Of roughly 240,000 distinct CDR3 sequences in the sample, 6% to 8.5% were seen once. This sample was shared with a second study, whose subject was yellow fever vaccine responses in identical twins.

Input material: CD8+ T cells sorted from blood. Receptor source: a woman between 18 and 30 years old in good health.

The CDR3 coding sequence is TGTGCCAGCAGCGCGCGGCTAGCGGGAGTGGGTGAGCAGTTCTTC. This codes for CASSARLAGVGEQFF. V usage is TRBV9 and J usage is TRBJ2-1, with 10 bases identical to TRBD2. Germline V gene sequence: CDR1 SGDLS, CDR2 YYNGEE. V shed 3 bases, J shed 9 bases, and the junction held 9 bases outside the gene matches. The CDR3 runs 15 residues. The variable domain in full, completed from reference TRBV9 and TRBJ2-1, reads DSGVTQTPKHLITATGQRVTLRCSPRSGDLSVYWYQQSLDQGLQFLIQYYNGEERAKGNILERFSAQQFPDLHSELNLSSLELGDSALYFCASSARLAGVGEQFFGPGTRLTVL.

This clonotype was seen a handful of times. The genes are TRBV9 and TRBJ2-5; the match to TRBD1 covers 10 bases. Germline assignment: CDR1 SGDLS and CDR2 YYNGEE. The CDR3 extends over 17 amino acids. V gave up 3 bases and J gave up 5 bases; unmatched junction bases: 13. The CDR3 reads CASSARDRGYATETQYF. DNA of the CDR3: TGTGCCAGCAGCGCCAGGGACAGGGGTTATGCGACGGAGACCCAGTACTTC.

This clonotype was seen ten or more times. The chain has TRBV5-1 and TRBJ1-2; D is possibly TRBD1 (5 bases). V was cut by 0 bases and J by 8 bases, with 11 bases left in between. Germline CDR1 SGHRS, CDR2 YFSETQ. CDR3 size: 13 residues. CDR3 region: CASSLVRGGGYTF. The CDR3 DNA reads TGCGCCAGCAGCTTGGTCCGGGGCGGAGGCTACACCTTC.

This clonotype was seen ten or more times. The chain has TRBV2 and TRBJ1-1; D gene ambiguous. With 7 bases removed from V and 5 bases from J, the gap between germline ends came to 20 bases. Per germline, CDR1 SNHLY and CDR2 FYNNEI. The CDR3 is 15 residues long. CDR3 region: CASTRWTPRGTEAFF. The CDR3 DNA reads TGTGCCAGCACACGTTGGACCCCCCGAGGGACTGAAGCTTTCTTT.

The chain is built from TRBV20-1 and TRBJ1-1, with D perhaps TRBD1 (5 bases). Germline assignment: CDR1 DFQATT and CDR2 SNEGSKA (reference sequence). Trimming stripped 0 bases from V and 0 bases from J, with 20 bases between. The length of the CDR3 is 18 residues. The CDR3 spells CSAREYGPGRAMNTEAFF. The CDR3 DNA reads as TGCAGTGCTAGAGAATACGGTCCCGGCAGGGCCATGAACACTGAAGCTTTCTTT.

The chain links TRBV7-6 to TRBJ1-2; D is possibly TRBD1 (5 bases). Trimming removed 8 bases from V and 2 bases from J, with 12 bases in between. This CDR3 has 13 residues. Germline V gene sequence: CDR1 SGHVS, CDR2 FNYEAQ. The CDR3 reads CASGTPGNYGYTF. The CDR3 bases are TGTGCCAGCGGGACCCCTGGGAACTATGGCTACACCTTC.

The V call is TRBV20-1, the J call TRBJ2-7, with TRBD2 matching over 8 bases. The ends lost 3 bases at V and 4 bases at J; junction bases unmatched: 5. The CDR3 loop spans 13 amino acids. Germline V CDR1 and CDR2: DFQATT, SNEGSKA (reference sequence). As DNA, the CDR3 is TGCAGTGCTAGTGGGACTAGTAGGTACGAGCAGTACTTC. Protein product: CSASGTSRYEQYF.

This clonotype was recorded many times. The chain carries TRBV12-3 or TRBV12-4 and TRBJ2-7; possibly TRBD1 for D (6 bases). Trimming removed 5 bases at V and 3 bases at J, with 11 bases between. The CDR3 runs 13 residues. As DNA, the CDR3 is TGTGCCAGCAGTACCGACAGGAGCTACGAGCAGTACTTC. Translated, it gives CASSTDRSYEQYF.

The chain has TRBV11-3 and TRBJ2-1; maybe TRBD2 (6 bases). CDR3 length: 14 residues. Trimming removed 4 bases at V and 6 bases at J, with 13 bases between. The germline gives CDR1 SGHNT, CDR2 YENEEA. The CDR3 sequence: CASSSRSGGNEQFF. The CDR3 nucleotides read TGTGCCAGCAGCTCCCGGTCCGGGGGCAATGAGCAGTTCTTC. Full variable domain (outside the CDR3, taken from reference TRBV11-3 and TRBJ2-1): EAGVVQSPRYKIIEKKQPVAFWCNPISGHNTLYWYLQNLGQGPELLIRYENEEAVDDSQLPKDRFSAERLKGVDSTLKIQPAELGDSAVYLCASSSRSGGNEQFFGPGTRLTVL.

The rearrangement uses TRBV9 and TRBJ2-1; 15 positions match TRBD2. The V gene's germline CDR1 is SGDLS and CDR2 YYNGEE. V gave up 5 bases and J gave up 8 bases; unmatched junction bases: 5. The CDR3 spans 15 residues. CDR3 DNA sequence: TGTGCCAGCAGTTCAGGACTAGCGGGAGGGCATGAGCAGTTCTTC. This encodes CASSSGLAGGHEQFF. Filled out from reference TRBV9 and TRBJ2-1, the complete variable domain reads DSGVTQTPKHLITATGQRVTLRCSPRSGDLSVYWYQQSLDQGLQFLIQYYNGEERAKGNILERFSAQQFPDLHSELNLSSLELGDSALYFCASSSGLAGGHEQFFGPGTRLTVL.

This clonotype was observed at least ten times. The chain employs TRBV10-3 and TRBJ2-2, with TRBD2 matching over 7 bases. CDR1 and CDR2 from the germline V gene are ENHRY and SYGVKD. The junction had 11 bases not matched to a gene; V was cut back by 8 bases and J by 5 bases. The CDR3 is 15 residues long. CDR3 amino acids: CAIGYGGRETGELFF. The CDR3, as DNA: TGTGCCATCGGGTACGGGGGGAGAGAGACCGGGGAGCTGTTTTTT.

The rearrangement uses TRBV28 and TRBJ1-4; D unresolved. Germline CDR1 reads MDHEN; CDR2 reads SYDVKM. This CDR3 has 14 residues. V lost 7 bases and J 9 bases, leaving 18 bases between the germline ends. The CDR3 region has the DNA TGTGCCAGCACCCCGACTGAAGAAAATCAAAAACTGTTTTTT. Its protein product is CASTPTEENQKLFF.

The genes are TRBV12-3 or TRBV12-4 and TRBJ2-7; a possible D gene is TRBD2 (5 bases). Trimming pared 6 bases from V and 6 bases from J, leaving 18 bases between. This CDR3 region has 14 residues. The CDR3 DNA is TGTGCCAGCAGCCTCGACCCCGGAGGAGGCGAGCAGTACTTC. Translating it yields CASSLDPGGGEQYF.

This clonotype has a count of ten or more. This chain connects TRBV6-1 to TRBJ2-2; D gene unclear. Trimming removed 10 bases at V and 1 base at J, with 19 bases between. This CDR3 spans 16 amino acids. The V gene's germline CDR1 is MNHNS and CDR2 SASEGT. CDR3 sequence: CATLPDTRWNTGELFF. CDR3 bases: TGTGCCACCCTCCCAGATACCCGATGGAACACCGGGGAGCTGTTTTTT.

There are many counts of this clonotype. This chain connects TRBV12-3 or TRBV12-4 to TRBJ2-4; D gene ambiguous. V lost 6 bases to trimming and J lost 8 bases, with 17 bases between them. The CDR3 extends over 14 amino acids. CDR3 coding DNA: TGTGCCAGCAGCCAAACCCGTAACTCCTACATTCAGTACTTC. Translated, it gives CASSQTRNSYIQYF.

In its sample, this clonotype was seen a few times. The chain combines TRBV24-1 with TRBJ2-1; 11 bases fit TRBD1. Germline CDR1 and CDR2: KGHDR and SFDVKD. The CDR3 contains 19 residues. The V segment lost 7 bases and the J segment 3 bases; nucleotides outside the gene matches: 16. The CDR3 here is CATSRLGQGVPPNYNEQFF. The CDR3 DNA reads as TGTGCCACCAGCCGCTTGGGACAGGGGGTTCCACCTAACTACAATGAGCAGTTCTTC.

This clonotype came up a few times. The chain combines TRBV14 with TRBJ2-1; TRBD1 is a possible D gene (6 bases). Germline V lookup: CDR1 SGHDN, CDR2 FVKESK. The CDR3 spans 20 residues. Trimming took off 1 base at V and 0 bases at J, with 22 bases between the two ends. In nucleotides, the CDR3 is TGTGCCAGCAGCCAAGCGACCCGGGACACATTGACCTACTCCTACAATGAGCAGTTCTTC. Translation gives CASSQATRDTLTYSYNEQFF.

The chain joins TRBV27 to TRBJ2-7, with TRBD2 matching 9 bases. V dropped 5 bases and J dropped 2; count of bases not matched to a gene: 7. This CDR3 has 15 amino acids. Germline values: CDR1 MNHEY, CDR2 SMNVEV (reference sequence). This CDR3 reads CASSRGGREPYEQYF. DNA for the CDR3: TGTGCCAGCAGTCGGGGCGGGAGGGAACCCTACGAGCAGTACTTC.

This clonotype was observed many times. J is TRBJ2-3 and V is TRBV7-8; D remains ambiguous. The CDR3 covers 14 residues. Germline-derived CDR1 and CDR2 are SGHVS and FQNEAQ. The V end was cut by 4 bases, the J end by 4 bases, with 12 bases between. CDR3 in DNA: TGTGCCAGCAGCTACCTCAACTGGGCAGATACGCAGTATTTT. Its translation is CASSYLNWADTQYF. The full variable domain, completed using reference TRBV7-8 and TRBJ2-3, is GAGVSQSPRYKVAKRGQDVALRCDPISGHVSLFWYQQALGQGPEFLTYFQNEAQLDKSGLPSDRFFAERPEGSVSTLKIQRTQQEDSAVYLCASSYLNWADTQYFGPGTRLTVL.

V and J are TRBV11-1 and TRBJ1-1; 8 bases line up with TRBD1. V was pared by 3 bases and J by 1 base, with 13 bases of the junction left unmatched. The CDR3 extends over 18 amino acids. CDR1 and CDR2 (germline): SGHAT, FQDESV (reference sequence). CDR3 amino acids: CASSFHTGGVEKNTEAFF. CDR3 coding DNA: TGTGCCAGCAGCTTCCATACAGGGGGGGTTGAAAAGAACACTGAAGCTTTCTTT. Full variable domain (rest looked up from reference TRBV11-1 and TRBJ1-1): EAEVAQSPRYKITEKSQAVAFWCDPISGHATLYWYRQILGQGPELLVQFQDESVVDDSQLPKDRFSAERLKGVDSTLKIQPAELGDSAMYLCASSFHTGGVEKNTEAFFGQGTRLTVV.

The chain uses TRBV10-2 and TRBJ2-5; 8 bases match TRBD1. The V segment lost 8 bases and the J segment 3 bases; nucleotides outside the gene matches: 11. Looked up from germline, CDR1 is WSHSY and CDR2 is SAAADI. There are 15 residues in the CDR3. The DNA of the CDR3 is TGCGCCAGCCGGTCAGGGGGCGAGGTTAAAGAGACCCAGTACTTC. This translates into CASRSGGEVKETQYF.

This clonotype was observed a handful of times. The J gene is TRBJ2-5, the V gene TRBV7-7; no clear D. Trimming cost V 4 bases and J 5 bases, with 14 bases left between them. The V gene's germline CDR1 is SSHAT and CDR2 FNYEAQ (reference sequence). The CDR3 extends over 14 amino acids. The CDR3 nucleotides read TGTGCCAGCAGCTCGGATAGCAGCGCGGAGACCCAGTACTTC. It is translated as CASSSDSSAETQYF. The full variable domain, with the rest looked up from reference TRBV7-7 and TRBJ2-5, is GAGVSQSPRYKVTKRGQDVTLRCDPISSHATLYWYQQALGQGPEFLTYFNYEAQPDKSGLPSDRFSAERPEGSISTLTIQRTEQRDSAMYRCASSSDSSAETQYFGPGTRLLVL.

The chain combines TRBV7-3 with TRBJ2-2; 9 positions agree with TRBD2. The CDR3 loop spans 15 amino acids. V shed 4 bases, J shed 6 bases, and the junction held 6 bases outside the gene matches. Germline CDR1 reads SGHTA; CDR2 reads FQGTGA. The CDR3 DNA follows: TGTGCCAGCAGCTCCCTTGTAGCGGGGGCCGGGGAGCTGTTTTTT. Translated, it gives CASSSLVAGAGELFF.

This clonotype was found many times. This chain uses TRBV12-3 or TRBV12-4 with TRBJ2-7; no clear D. This CDR3 spans 13 amino acids. Deletions cut 2 bases from V and 3 bases from J, with 8 bases between. This chain's CDR3 is CASSLLGSYEQYF. In DNA, the CDR3 is TGTGCCAGCAGTTTACTCGGCAGCTACGAGCAGTACTTC.

In its sample, this clonotype was seen a few times. V gene TRBV7-6 combines with J gene TRBJ2-5, with 12 bases lining up with TRBD2. The CDR3 is 18 amino acids. Germline V gene lookup returns CDR1 SGHVS and CDR2 FNYEAQ. Trimming removed 2 bases from V and 0 bases from J; junction bases left unmatched: 7. This CDR3 reads CASSLRLAGGTNQETQYF. As DNA, the CDR3 is TGTGCCAGCAGCTTACGCCTAGCGGGGGGGACGAACCAAGAGACCCAGTACTTC.